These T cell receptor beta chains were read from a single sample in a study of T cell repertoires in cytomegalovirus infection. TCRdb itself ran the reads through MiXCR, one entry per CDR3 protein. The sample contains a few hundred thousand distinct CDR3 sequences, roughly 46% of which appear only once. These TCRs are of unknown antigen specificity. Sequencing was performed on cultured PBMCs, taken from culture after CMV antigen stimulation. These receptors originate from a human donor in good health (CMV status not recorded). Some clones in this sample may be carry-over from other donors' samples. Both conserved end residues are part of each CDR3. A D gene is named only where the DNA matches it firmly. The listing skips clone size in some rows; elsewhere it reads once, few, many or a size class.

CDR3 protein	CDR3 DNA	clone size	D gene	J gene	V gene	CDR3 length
CASSYTVGNTEAFF	TGTGCCAGCAGTTACACCGTCGGGAACACTGAAGCTTTCTTT	many	NA	TRBJ1-1	TRBV7-2	14
CASSGGDSNQPQHF	TGTGCCAGCAGTGGAGGGGATAGCAATCAGCCCCAGCATTTT	few	NA	TRBJ1-5	TRBV12-3/TRBV12-4	14
CASSFHYRGSRASTDTQYF	TGTGCCAGCAGCTTCCATTACAGGGGGAGTAGGGCTAGCACAGATACGCAGTATTTT	few	TRBD1	TRBJ2-3	TRBV5-8	19
CASSNAPSFLAEQFF	TGTGCCAGCAGCAACGCACCGTCATTTTTGGCTGAGCAGTTCTTC	NA	NA	TRBJ2-1	TRBV7-6	15
CASRGGRRGRYEQYF	TGTGCCAGCAGGGGAGGTCGGAGGGGGCGATACGAGCAGTACTTC	NA	NA	TRBJ2-7	TRBV6-2/TRBV6-3	15
CASSPSGVNTEAFF	TGTGCCAGCAGCCCTTCAGGGGTGAACACTGAAGCTTTCTTT	few	NA	TRBJ1-1	TRBV7-9	14
CASKENSNQPQHF	TGTGCCAGTAAAGAAAATAGCAATCAGCCCCAGCATTTT	NA	NA	TRBJ1-5	TRBV19	13
CASSAWGTGELFF	TGTGCCAGCAGCGCCTGGGGCACCGGGGAGCTGTTTTTT	few	NA	TRBJ2-2	TRBV7-9	13
CSAIKRELTKNIQYF	TGCAGTGCTATTAAGAGGGAATTAACCAAAAACATTCAGTACTTC	NA	NA	TRBJ2-4	TRBV20-1	15
CASSLLPPGASTEQFF	TGTGCCAGCAGCTTACTCCCTCCGGGGGCATCTACTGAGCAGTTCTTC	NA	NA	TRBJ2-1	TRBV7-8	16
CASRDRGPDQPQHF	TGTGCCAGCAGGGACAGGGGGCCCGATCAGCCCCAGCATTTT	NA	TRBD1	TRBJ1-5	TRBV28	14
CASKGGRGRWNTEAFF	TGTGCCAGTAAAGGAGGCAGGGGTCGGTGGAACACTGAAGCTTTCTTT	NA	NA	TRBJ1-1	TRBV19	16
CASSRGGLAYEQYF	TGTGCCAGCAGCCGCGGGGGGCTCGCCTACGAGCAGTACTTC	NA	TRBD2	TRBJ2-7	TRBV7-9	14
CASSPPMGTEAFF	TGTGCCAGCAGTCCACCAATGGGCACTGAAGCTTTCTTT	few	NA	TRBJ1-1	TRBV28	13
CATSRVGTTVKFF	TGTGCCACCAGCAGAGTAGGGACTACCGTGAAGTTCTTC	NA	TRBD2	TRBJ2-1	TRBV15	13
CASSLAPSGDQETQYF	TGTGCCAGCAGCCTAGCGCCTAGCGGGGACCAAGAGACCCAGTACTTC	NA	TRBD2	TRBJ2-5	TRBV14	16
CASSSLKGPNSGNTIYF	TGTGCCAGCAGCTCATTAAAGGGACCGAACTCTGGAAACACCATATATTTT	NA	NA	TRBJ1-3	TRBV7-2	17
CASSFDSGYEQYF	TGTGCCAGCAGTTTCGACAGCGGCTACGAGCAGTACTTC	NA	NA	TRBJ2-7	TRBV27	13
CASSPRREPDTQYF	TGTGCCAGCAGTCCGCGACGGGAACCAGATACGCAGTATTTT	NA	NA	TRBJ2-3	TRBV12-3/TRBV12-4	14
CASSPPGGITGELFF	TGTGCCAGCAGTCCCCCAGGGGGCATCACCGGGGAGCTGTTTTTT	NA	TRBD1	TRBJ2-2	TRBV6-2/TRBV6-3	15
CASRDRGGLGGYTF	TGTGCCAGCAGGGATCGGGGGGGTTTAGGAGGCTACACCTTC	few	NA	TRBJ1-2	TRBV7-2	14
CASSVDRQTQYF	TGTGCCAGCAGCGTAGATCGACAGACCCAGTACTTC	NA	NA	TRBJ2-5	TRBV9	12
CASSEIRVGDTEAFF	TGTGCCAGCAGTGAAATCAGGGTAGGGGACACTGAAGCTTTCTTT	NA	NA	TRBJ1-1	TRBV6-1	15
CASSPSWTSEDEQFF	TGCGCCAGCAGCCCATCCTGGACTAGCGAGGATGAGCAGTTCTTC	NA	TRBD2	TRBJ2-1	TRBV4-3	15
CASSFGVRTEAFF	TGTGCCAGCAGCTTCGGGGTGAGGACTGAAGCTTTCTTT	NA	NA	TRBJ1-1	TRBV7-2	13
CASSFGRGVRPLHF	TGTGCCAGCAGTTTTGGCAGGGGGGTTCGACCCCTCCACTTT	NA	TRBD1	TRBJ1-6	TRBV12-3/TRBV12-4	14
CASRGGQGNLGYTF	TGTGCCAGCAGGGGGGGGCAGGGCAACCTTGGCTACACCTTC	few	NA	TRBJ1-2	TRBV7-2	14
CASSEEEPDTQYF	TGTGCCAGCAGTGAGGAGGAACCAGATACGCAGTATTTT	NA	NA	TRBJ2-3	TRBV2	13
CASSSQVRRTDTQYF	TGTGCCAGCAGCTCACAGGTTCGACGCACAGATACGCAGTATTTT	NA	NA	TRBJ2-3	TRBV11-2	15
CASSQTAQGETQYF	TGCGCCAGCAGCCAAACAGCACAAGGAGAGACCCAGTACTTC	few	NA	TRBJ2-5	TRBV4-3	14
CASSYRTGWGYTF	TGTGCCAGCAGCTACAGGACAGGTTGGGGCTACACCTTC	few	TRBD1	TRBJ1-2	TRBV7-2	13
CASSVQGAVGNQPQHF	TGTGCCAGCAGTGTCCAGGGGGCAGTCGGCAATCAGCCCCAGCATTTT	NA	TRBD1	TRBJ1-5	TRBV6-2/TRBV6-3	16
CASSFGDNQPQHF	TGTGCCAGCAGCTTTGGTGACAATCAGCCCCAGCATTTT	NA	NA	TRBJ1-5	TRBV7-9	13
CASSQTHDGYGYTF	TGTGCCAGCAGCCAAACCCACGACGGTTATGGCTACACCTTC	once	NA	TRBJ1-2	TRBV3-1	14
CASSYGVSAGANVLTF	TGTGCCAGCAGTTACGGGGTATCTGCTGGGGCCAACGTCCTGACTTTC	few	NA	TRBJ2-6	TRBV6-6	16
CASSWRSTGALNQPQHF	TGTGCCAGTAGTTGGCGGTCGACAGGGGCCCTCAATCAGCCCCAGCATTTT	few	TRBD1	TRBJ1-5	TRBV19	17
CASSRWEGANTEAFF	TGTGCCAGCAGCCGCTGGGAAGGGGCCAACACTGAAGCTTTCTTT	NA	NA	TRBJ1-1	TRBV4-2	15
CASSPGQIIMNTEAFF	TGTGCCAGCAGCCCGGGACAGATAATCATGAACACTGAAGCTTTCTTT	NA	TRBD1	TRBJ1-1	TRBV5-4	16
CASSFWRERKNIQYF	TGTGCCAGCAGCTTTTGGCGGGAGAGGAAAAACATTCAGTACTTC	many	TRBD2	TRBJ2-4	TRBV11-2	15
CASRETSGSHEQFF	TGTGCCAGTCGTGAGACTAGCGGGAGTCATGAGCAGTTCTTC	NA	TRBD2	TRBJ2-1	TRBV6-1	14